The present T cell receptor beta chain was sequenced within a study of shared clonotypes between healthy human individuals. Background on the study: Each donor had three CD4 naive, three CD4 memory, two CD8 naive and one CD8 memory plate.

Positive CCR7 selection of CD45RO-negative cells yielded the naive CD8 cells, and terminally differentiated effector memory CD45RA+ cells were excluded. Only Caucasian adults living in Nashville, Tennessee made up the donor group. This CDR3 has 13 amino acids. The germline V and J ends were trimmed by 5 bases and 4 bases, with 15 bases remaining between them. Germline CDR1 and CDR2: GTSNPN and SVGIG (reference sequence). DNA at about 190 ng, around 30,000 T cell genomes, went into sorted-subset replicate PCRs. Sequenced by immunoSEQ multiplex PCR; TCRdb stores in-frame clones only, minus some. This sample carries around 2,100,000 clones, around 96% of them seen once, and the ten largest clones take less than 1.5%.

This rearrangement joins TRBV30 to TRBJ2-7; weak D call: TRBD2 (6 bases). This TCR was sampled from a man between 18 and 35 years old in good health. Input material: naive CD8+ T cells sorted from blood. CDR3 DNA: TGTGCCTGGGGTCTCCCGGCGGGGTACGAGCAGTACTTC. Amino acid sequence: CAWGLPAGYEQYF.